This TCR beta chain was recovered during a study of T cell responses to AZD1222 COVID-19 vaccine (dated by TCRdb to about 2021). Concerning the study at large: AZD1222 recipients with second doses at about 4 weeks or about 12 weeks were pooled, because spike-specific TCR depth and breadth did not differ between schedules. TCR sequencing was performed for 230 to 250 trial participants, of whom around 210 were given two doses of AZD1222 and 26 were given two doses of MenACWY control vaccine. Trial participants were enrolled into age subgroups of 18-55, 56-69 and 70-plus years, which contained about 160, 30 and 59 TCR-sequenced participants, respectively. What the authors observed across the whole study: Most participants were white British and females outnumbered males, and the authors suggested that clonal diversity may have been underestimated. The whole spike protein was spanned by vaccine-associated CD4 TCRs, and dominant responses were seen in regions 160-218 and 743-854. The 56-69-year group was small, and its depth increase did not reach significance, likely because of low power. A significant rise in spike-specific TCR breadth and depth was observed after two AZD1222 doses relative to day 0 and relative to MenACWY recipients. Reportedly, close to half of the unique spike-specific TCRs recognized epitopes lying outside the regions that are mutated in the B.1.351 and B.1.1.7 variants. Because no day 14 peak-response samples were available, the repertoires could be characterized only after the peak T cell response. Conclusions about previously exposed vaccinees were limited because only six AZD1222 recipients were SARS-CoV-2 seropositive at baseline.

This sample's time point label indicates: baseline before first vaccination. The vaccinee samples were drawn from two UK trials, COV001 and COV002, one of which was a single-blind randomized controlled phase 2/3 trial testing AZD1222 (ChAdOx1 nCoV-19) in healthy adults. Trial participant PBMC samples were collected at day 0 and day 28 after the second dose for TCRbeta chain sequencing. As concerns this clone: Its antigen has not been determined. No qualities accompany the bases; no much larger clone lies one base away.

The germline V gene supplies CDR1 MNHEY and CDR2 SVGEGT. After removal of 6 bases from V and 7 bases from J, the junction retains 10 bases not matched to a gene. The CDR3 sequence holds 14 residues, the cysteine and phenylalanine included. Of all the DNA, just the CDR3 is kept, 42 bases in frame from base 1. The CDR3 regions of human TCRbeta chains were analyzed by immunosequencing. Per the original workflow: Repertoire TCRs were checked for matches against a reference library of SARS-CoV-2-specific TCRs that had been generated using the MIRA antigen-specificity platform. Breadth was defined as the fraction of unique TCRs that were SARS-CoV-2-associated. Depth was defined as the fraction of total T cells that were SARS-CoV-2-associated. Using the MIRA data, each spike-specific TCR was mapped to the spike region that the TCR reacts to and placed in a CD4 or CD8 class. Log10-transformed breadth and depth values were compared by one-way ANOVA with Sidak's multiple comparisons tests. In TCRdb, the immuneACCESS table is reduced to in-frame sequences with V and J assigned. These tables do not hold every clone; where another copy was compared, an unresolved V gene accounts for under half, and the others remain unexplained. V, J and clone size are taken as reported in that table, and D and trimming were inferred from the DNA itself. Recorded for this sample are approximately 110,000 clones; 80% to 90% of them occurred a single time. The biggest ten clones account for 4.2% of the sample.

Sequences were derived from peripheral blood, sampled on day 0 of AZD1222 vaccination. Recombination linked TRBV6-2 or TRBV6-3 to TRBJ2-7; 9 bases in the junction line up with TRBD1. The clonotype was recovered from an adult in good health. The DNA sequence is as follows: TGTGCCAGCAGCCCCGGGACAGGGAAAGGTGAGCAGTACTTC. Translation gives CASSPGTGKGEQYF.